Presented here are 29 T cell receptor beta chains from one specimen sequenced in a study of T-cell memory formation after mild COVID-19. TCRdb redid the calling of the 5' RACE reads with MiXCR, one entry per CDR3 protein. The sample holds a few hundred thousand distinct CDR3 sequences, 20% seen once. Material for sequencing was PBMCs or a T cell subset sorted from them (not recorded which). Receptors originate from a man between 18 and 29 years old who had mild COVID-19 (a few samples of this study predate the infection). Cell type and time point are not known.

A few counts support this clonotype. The J gene is TRBJ2-3, the V gene TRBV20-1; D uncertain. The CDR3 has 12 amino acids. Germline V gene data show CDR1 as DFQATT and CDR2 as SNEGSKA (reference sequence). CDR3 nucleotide sequence: TGCAGCCGAGAAAGAGCCACAGATACGCAGTATTTT. Amino acid sequence: CSRERATDTQYF.

This chain uses TRBV6-5 with TRBJ2-7; D remains unclear. CDR3 size: 12 residues. V lost 5 bases and J lost 9, with 14 bases in between. Germline V CDR1 and CDR2: MNHEY, SVGAGI. CDR3 sequence reads: CASSPSRPGQYV. Here the CDR3 DNA reads TGTGCCAGCAGTCCCTCCCGCCCGGGGCAGTACGTC.

This clonotype was seen a handful of times. This chain uses TRBV4-2 with TRBJ2-1, with TRBD1 identical over 7 bases. J gave up 4 bases and V 3 bases, and 6 bases lay outside the gene matches. CDR1 and CDR2 (germline): LGHNA, YNFKEQ. The CDR3 sequence is 15 residues long. The CDR3 here is CASSHTPGQYNEQFF. In DNA, the CDR3 is TGTGCCAGCAGCCATACACCGGGACAGTACAATGAGCAGTTCTTC.

The rearrangement joins TRBV28 to TRBJ2-7; possible D gene TRBD2, 6 bases. The ends were cut back, 4 bases at V and 3 bases at J, with 13 bases in the middle. Germline CDR1 reads MDHEN; CDR2 reads SYDVKM. The CDR3 contains 14 residues. In DNA, the CDR3 is TGTGCCAGCAGTTCCTACAGGCGGGGCTACGAGCAGTACGTC. It yields the protein CASSSYRRGYEQYV.

The V call is TRBV5-1, the J call TRBJ1-2; D is unresolved. This CDR3 spans 14 amino acids. Germline V gives CDR1 SGHRS, CDR2 YFSETQ. V was cut by 0 bases and J by 8 bases, with 14 bases left in between. CDR3 sequence: CASSLDGGSGGYTF. The CDR3 DNA sequence: TGCGCCAGCAGCTTGGATGGAGGAAGCGGCGGCTACACCTTC.

This clonotype occurred a few times. The chain links TRBV11-2 to TRBJ2-5, with a possible D match to TRBD2 (6 bases). Germline V gives CDR1 SGHAT, CDR2 FQNNGV. The CDR3 sequence is 14 residues long. V dropped 5 bases and J dropped 2 bases, with 12 bases sitting between them. CDR3 nucleotides: TGTGCCAGCAGCGACCCCGGGACTCAAGAGACCCAGTACTTC. It codes for CASSDPGTQETQYF.

The chain couples TRBV7-2 to TRBJ2-3; D unclear. Trimming left V 5 bases short and J 0 bases short, with 15 bases between. The CDR3 has 16 residues. Per the germline V gene, CDR1 is SGHTA and CDR2 is FQGNSA. CDR3 nucleotides: TGTGCCAGCAGCAACCGACTCTTTCTTAGCACAGATACGCAGTATTTT. Translation gives CASSNRLFLSTDTQYF.

This clonotype was seen at least ten times. The chain employs TRBV7-9 and TRBJ1-1; the D is unclear. The V gene lost 3 bases and the J gene lost 1 base, with 6 bases spanning the gap. The CDR3 runs 13 residues. From germline, CDR1 is SEHNR and CDR2 FQNEAQ (reference sequence). CDR3 DNA sequence: TGTGCCAGCAGCTTCAACGAGAACACTGAAGCTTTCTTT. It specifies CASSFNENTEAFF. Combining the CDR3 with reference TRBV7-9 and TRBJ1-1 gives the whole variable domain DTGVSQNPRHKITKRGQNVTFRCDPISEHNRLYWYRQTLGQGPEFLTYFQNEAQLEKSRLLSDRFSAERPKGSFSTLEIQRTEQGDSAMYLCASSFNENTEAFFGQGTRLTVV.

This clonotype was seen only a few times. V usage is TRBV27 and J usage is TRBJ2-3; 7 bases are a match to TRBD1. CDR1 and CDR2 from the germline V gene are MNHEY and SMNVEV (reference sequence). Losses at the gene ends were 7 bases for V and 1 base for J; bases not matched to a gene: 5. The CDR3 loop spans 14 amino acids. This CDR3 reads CASTLQGGTDTQYF. The CDR3 nucleotides read TGTGCCAGCACCCTCCAGGGGGGCACAGATACGCAGTATTTT.

This clonotype turned up a few times. The V and J genes are TRBV6-2 or TRBV6-3 and TRBJ2-7, with D unclear. The germline V gene encodes CDR1 MNHEY and CDR2 SVGEGT. The length of the CDR3 is 12 residues. The V and J ends lost 6 bases and 3 bases respectively, with 9 bases between them. The CDR3 DNA is TGTGCCAGCAGCCCGACGGACTACGAGCAGTACTTC. This codes for CASSPTDYEQYF.

V is TRBV7-3 and J is TRBJ1-1, with D possibly TRBD1 on 5 matching bases. V dropped 1 base and J dropped 5 bases, with 11 bases sitting between them. The length of the CDR3 is 14 residues. CDR1 SGHTA and CDR2 FQGTGA come from the germline V gene. The CDR3 sequence is CASSLMGDGTEAFF. DNA of the CDR3: TGTGCCAGCAGCTTAATGGGGGACGGTACTGAAGCTTTCTTT.

As concerns this clonotype: At one end the junction does not follow the germline gene, possibly because of a read error. The genes are TRBV6-5 and TRBJ2-5; 10 positions agree with TRBD1. There are 15 residues in the CDR3. CDR1 and CDR2 from the germline V gene are MNHEY and SVGAGI. This CDR3 is CASRQGQGLQEAQYF. The DNA for the CDR3 is TGTGCCAGCAGACAGGGACAGGGGCTCCAAGAGGCCCAGTACTTC.

This clonotype was observed a few times. The chain couples TRBV7-9 to TRBJ2-5; either TRBD1 or TRBD2 may supply D (5 bases each). The ends were cut back, 5 bases at V and 5 bases at J, with 12 bases in the middle. Germline CDR1 is SEHNR and CDR2 is FQNEAQ (reference sequence). The CDR3 is 13 residues long. The CDR3 loop is CASSPWGSETQYF. In nucleotides, the CDR3 is TGTGCCAGCAGCCCCTGGGGGTCCGAGACCCAGTACTTC.

The chain has TRBV28 and TRBJ2-1, with D tentatively TRBD1 (5 bases). The CDR3 extends over 11 amino acids. With 7 bases removed from V and 12 bases from J, the gap between germline ends came to 13 bases. Germline values: CDR1 MDHEN, CDR2 SYDVKM. As DNA, the CDR3 is TGTGCCAGCAAACAGGACCCCTGGCAGTTCTTC. Translated: CASKQDPWQFF.

The chain joins TRBV23-1 to TRBJ2-1; 10 bases match TRBD2. TRBV23-1 is recorded as an ORF, its role being uncertain. The J segment lost 6 bases and the V segment lost 8 bases, leaving 10 bases of the junction unmatched. The CDR3 runs to 15 residues. The CDR3 nucleotides are TGCGCCAGCCGGACGAGCGGGGGGGTCTGCAATGAGCAGTTCTTC. It specifies CASRTSGGVCNEQFF.

In this sample, this clonotype turned up many times. V usage is TRBV20-1 and J usage is TRBJ1-2; unclear D gene. CDR1 and CDR2 from the germline V gene are DFQATT and SNEGSKA (reference sequence). The V end lost 3 bases, the J end lost 0 bases, and 5 bases lay between the germline ends. The CDR3 is made up of 12 amino acids. CDR3: CSARTPNYGYTF. In DNA form, the CDR3 reads TGCAGTGCTAGGACACCTAACTATGGCTACACCTTC.

This clonotype was counted only a few times. The junction departs from the called germline gene at one end, perhaps through a read error. The chain recombines TRBV25-1 with TRBJ2-2; D remains unclear. The CDR3 is made up of 15 amino acids. Germline V CDR1 and CDR2: MGHDK, SYGVNS. CDR3 residues: CASSEYSRNAGELFF. CDR3 nucleotide sequence: TGTGCCAGCAGCGAATACAGCCGTAATGCCGGGGAGCTGTTTTTT.

This clonotype was counted once. The genes are TRBV6-1 and TRBJ2-5; 10 bases line up with TRBD2. The CDR3 is 15 amino acids. Germline V gene data show CDR1 as MNHNS and CDR2 as SASEGT. The J segment lost 5 bases and the V segment lost 3 bases, leaving 6 bases of the junction unmatched. CDR3 nucleotide sequence: TGTGCCAGCAGTGATTGGTCTAGCGGGGGCGAGACCCAGTACTTC. This codes for CASSDWSSGGETQYF.

This clonotype has more than one count but fewer than ten. The V and J genes are TRBV9 and TRBJ2-3; tentatively, D is TRBD2 (5 bases). V was shortened by 7 bases and J by 4 bases, with 19 bases between the two germline ends. Per germline, CDR1 SGDLS and CDR2 YYNGEE. The CDR3 contains 15 residues. The CDR3 nucleotides are TGTGCCAGCGGTCCCCTAGCTGACATCCCAGATACGCAGTATTTT. Its translation: CASGPLADIPDTQYF.

This clonotype turned up a few times. This chain connects TRBV6-2 or TRBV6-3 to TRBJ1-2; D gene unclear. V lost 9 bases to trimming and J lost 2 bases, with 16 bases between them. The CDR3 runs to 14 residues. Germline V lookup: CDR1 MNHEY, CDR2 SVGEGT. CDR3 bases: TGTGCCAGTCGGCGGCTTGCGATCAACTATGGCTACACCTTC. Its translation: CASRRLAINYGYTF.

This clonotype occurred a few times. V is TRBV7-3 and J is TRBJ2-6, with D perhaps matching TRBD1 or TRBD2 (5 bases each). The CDR3 runs to 20 residues. V gave up 1 base and J gave up 0 bases, with 19 bases separating them. CDR1 and CDR2 from the germline V gene are SGHTA and FQGTGA. The CDR3: CASSLRGLADAVSGANVLTF. In DNA form, the CDR3 reads TGTGCCAGCAGCTTAAGGGGCCTAGCCGATGCGGTCTCTGGGGCCAACGTCCTGACTTTC.

This clonotype was observed a few times. The V gene is TRBV10-3, the J gene TRBJ2-5; TRBD1 agrees at 8 bases. In germline, CDR1 is ENHRY, CDR2 SYGVKD. V shed 7 bases and J 4 bases; nucleotides not matched to a gene: 8. The CDR3 length is 14 residues. CDR3 nucleotide sequence: TGTGCCATCAACGGAGGACAGGGCGTAGAGACCCAGTACTTC. It encodes CAINGGQGVETQYF.

The rearrangement uses TRBV18 and TRBJ2-5; 9 bases map to TRBD1. Unmatched junction bases numbered 10, after V lost 6 bases and J lost 5 bases. Germline V lookup: CDR1 KGHSH, CDR2 LQKENI. The CDR3 extends over 15 amino acids. CDR3 nucleotides: TGTGCCAGCTCTCCTGGGACAGGGAGATTGGAGACCCAGTACTTC. Protein product: CASSPGTGRLETQYF.

The sample holds a few counts of this clonotype. The chain couples TRBV28 to TRBJ2-7; TRBD2 aligns across 9 bases. V gave up 5 bases and J gave up 2 bases; unmatched junction bases: 10. This CDR3 region has 16 residues. Germline values: CDR1 MDHEN, CDR2 SYDVKM. The CDR3 DNA reads as TGTGCCAGCAGTCCTCGGACTAGCGCGGTAACCTACGAGCAGTACGTC. It encodes CASSPRTSAVTYEQYV.

The chain links TRBV9 to TRBJ2-1; maybe TRBD1 (6 bases). This CDR3 contains 15 residues. CDR1 and CDR2 (germline): SGDLS, YYNGEE. The germline V and J ends were trimmed by 0 bases and 4 bases, with 11 bases remaining between them. CDR3 amino acids: CASSVEGTPYNEQFF. The DNA of the CDR3 is TGTGCCAGCAGCGTAGAGGGGACACCTTACAATGAGCAGTTCTTC.

The V gene is TRBV19, the J gene TRBJ2-2, with D maybe TRBD1 (5 bases). Germline assignment: CDR1 LNHDA and CDR2 SQIVND (reference sequence). The CDR3 spans 13 residues. V was pared by 5 bases and J by 4 bases, with 8 bases between. CDR3 loop: CASSQGITGELFF. The DNA for the CDR3 is TGTGCCAGTAGTCAGGGAATCACCGGGGAGCTGTTTTTT.

The rearrangement uses TRBV6-1 and TRBJ2-7; 8 nucleotides align to TRBD1. CDR1 and CDR2 from the germline V gene are MNHNS and SASEGT. The CDR3 length is 14 residues. J gave up 7 bases and V 7 bases, and 12 bases lay outside the gene matches. The CDR3: CASTPHDRGREQYF. DNA of the CDR3: TGTGCCAGCACCCCACACGACAGGGGTAGGGAGCAGTACTTC.

This clonotype has a handful of counts. The CDR3 region is CASSLDTSGYGYTF. The CDR3 nucleotides read TGTGCCAGCAGCTTAGATACGTCAGGCTATGGCTACACCTTC. The chain is built from TRBV7-6 and TRBJ1-2; no definite D call. From germline, CDR1 is SGHVS and CDR2 FNYEAQ. V dropped 1 base and J dropped 4 bases, with 10 bases sitting between them. The CDR3 has 14 residues.

This clonotype was recorded a few times. The chain employs TRBV4-1 and TRBJ2-7; 8 bases fit TRBD1. V lost 4 bases and J lost 0; bases outside the gene matches: 14. Germline loops: CDR1 MGHRA, CDR2 YSYEKL. CDR3 length: 18 amino acids. The CDR3 DNA reads TGCGCCAGCAGCCCTTTTCTGGCAGGGGGCCCCAGCTCCTACGAGCAGTACTTC. Its translation: CASSPFLAGGPSSYEQYF.